This TCR beta chain was identified in a study of shared clonotypes between healthy human individuals. A CD45RA-negative memory subset and a CD45RA+ naive subset were separated from the CD4+ cells. Profiled with immunoSEQ multiplex PCR; TCRdb holds only in-frame clones, not every one. The sample lists about a million clones, approximately 70% occurring once. After removal of 4 bases from V and 0 bases from J, the junction contained 3 bases not matched to a gene. The length of the CDR3 is 14 residues. The V gene's germline CDR1 is SGDLS and CDR2 YYNGEE. Of note for this clone: Its antigen remains unidentified.

The study, taken as a whole, reports: Generally, estimated richness proved larger in naive subsets than it did in memory subsets. The genetic and exposure-history diversity represented was limited by few donors. Sampling covered nothing but blood. Tissue TCR repertoires likely differ from those found in blood.

Sequenced sample: memory CD4+ T cells sorted from blood. Subset: CD45RA-negative fraction. The V gene is TRBV9, the J gene TRBJ2-7; TRBD1 aligns across 8 bases. This clonotype was obtained from a young man in good health. Written as DNA, the CDR3 is TGTGCCAGCAGCCCCACAGGGGGCTCCTACGAGCAGTACTTC. It yields the protein CASSPTGGSYEQYF.